This is a list of T cell receptor beta chains from one sample in a study of high-grade serous ovarian cancer treatment subgroups. Repertoires were generated with immunoSEQ multiplex PCR, while TCRdb's copy carries only in-frame clones and drops some. The profile shows approximately 30,000 clones, about 88% of them singletons. Material: tumor tissue. The origin of the receptors is a human donor with high-grade serous ovarian cancer. Each CDR3 is given with its conserved first and last residue. A D gene is named only where the DNA matches it firmly. Not every row has a clone size; where given, it reads once, few, many or a size class.

clone_size	v_call	d_call	j_call	cdr3_aa	cdr3_nt
.	TRBV7-3	TRBD1	TRBJ2-7	CASRSGTGAYEQYF	TGTGCCAGCAGGTCCGGGACAGGGGCCTACGAGCAGTACTTC
once	TRBV19	.	TRBJ1-1	CASSIGGFAFSMNTEAFF	TGTGCCAGTAGTATCGGGGGTTTTGCTTTTTCGATGAACACTGAAGCTTTCTTT
.	TRBV9	.	TRBJ1-2	CASRSGTRGYGYTF	TGTGCCAGCAGATCGGGGACAAGAGGCTATGGCTACACCTTC
.	TRBV27	.	TRBJ2-3	CASSLSGVTTFLTDTQYF	TGTGCCAGCAGTTTGTCGGGGGTGACCACATTTCTCACAGATACGCAGTATTTT
.	TRBV28	TRBD2	TRBJ2-7	CASSSLGGNGTYEQYF	TGTGCCAGCAGTTCCCTGGGGGGGAATGGCACCTACGAGCAGTACTTC
once	TRBV7-9	TRBD2	TRBJ2-3	CASSLLAGEADTQYF	TGTGCCAGCAGCCTACTAGCGGGAGAAGCAGATACGCAGTATTTT
.	TRBV5-1	TRBD2	TRBJ2-3	CASSLALAGTDTQYF	TGCGCCAGCAGCTTGGCCCTAGCGGGCACAGATACGCAGTATTTT
few	TRBV30	.	TRBJ1-2	CAWSVLGQNYGYTF	TGTGCCTGGAGTGTACTAGGGCAGAACTATGGCTACACCTTC
.	TRBV2	TRBD2	TRBJ2-5	CASSLTGGQETQYF	TGTGCCAGCAGCCTAACGGGGGGGCAAGAGACCCAGTACTTC
.	TRBV7-6	.	TRBJ1-2	CASSLAPEGVYGYTF	TGTGCCAGCAGCTTAGCGCCGGAGGGAGTCTATGGCTACACCTTC
few	TRBV2	.	TRBJ1-5	CASRSQQGGHQPQHF	TGTGCCAGCAGGTCCCAACAGGGAGGGCATCAGCCCCAGCATTTT
.	TRBV9	TRBD1	TRBJ1-2	CASSVGGQATYGYTF	TGTGCCAGCAGCGTAGGTGGACAGGCGACCTATGGCTACACCTTC
few	TRBV19	TRBD1	TRBJ1-1	CASSLKDRGYTEAFF	TGTGCCAGTAGTCTTAAGGACAGGGGGTACACTGAAGCTTTCTTT
.	TRBV28	TRBD1	TRBJ1-3	CASSPPSRGAHTIYF	TGTGCCAGCAGTCCCCCATCCAGGGGGGCACACACCATATATTTT
once	TRBV28	TRBD1	TRBJ2-5	CASSWTGELKTQYF	TGTGCCAGCAGTTGGACAGGGGAGCTAAAGACCCAGTACTTC
.	TRBV28	TRBD1	TRBJ1-2	CASSLSLGQGPGHGYTF	TGTGCCAGCAGTTTGTCGCTCGGACAGGGGCCGGGGCATGGCTACACCTTC
few	TRBV2	TRBD1	TRBJ2-7	CASSEDRGRGQYF	TGTGCCAGCAGTGAAGACAGGGGCCGCGGGCAGTACTTC
.	TRBV5-4	.	TRBJ2-5	CASSLPDRQETQYF	TGTGCCAGCAGCTTACCTGACAGGCAAGAGACCCAGTACTTC
.	TRBV6-1	.	TRBJ2-7	CASSLMDEQYF	TGTGCCAGCAGCCTTATGGACGAGCAGTACTTC
.	TRBV28	.	TRBJ2-7	CASSLYAGYNEQYF	TGTGCCAGCAGTTTATACGCCGGATACAACGAGCAGTACTTC
once	TRBV19	TRBD2	TRBJ2-1	CASSMGGLAGGYNEQFF	TGTGCCAGTAGTATGGGGGGACTAGCGGGCGGGTACAATGAGCAGTTCTTC
.	TRBV4-1	.	TRBJ2-2	CASLGGGNTGELFF	TGCGCCAGTTTAGGGGGAGGGAACACCGGGGAGCTGTTTTTT
few	TRBV5-6	.	TRBJ1-1	CASSAVRGTEAFF	TGTGCCAGCAGCGCCGTCCGGGGCACTGAAGCTTTCTTT
.	TRBV19	TRBD1	TRBJ2-6	CASSIRDRATLGANVLTF	TGTGCCAGTAGTATCCGGGACAGGGCGACGCTTGGGGCCAACGTCCTGACTTTC
.	TRBV5-8	.	TRBJ1-4	CASSSAGKKNEKLFF	TGTGCCAGCAGCTCCGCAGGGAAGAAGAATGAAAAACTGTTTTTT
few	TRBV7-9	.	TRBJ2-7	CASSLDYEQYF	TGTGCCAGCAGCTTAGACTACGAGCAGTACTTC
.	TRBV19	TRBD1	TRBJ1-1	CASRLTGVVTEAFF	TGTGCCAGTAGACTAACAGGGGTGGTGACTGAAGCTTTCTTT
.	TRBV28	.	TRBJ1-2	CASSLSNGRGGYTF	TGTGCCAGCAGTCTATCTAATGGCCGCGGTGGCTACACCTTC
.	TRBV5-1	.	TRBJ2-3	CATRPGVGPDTQYF	TGCGCCACCCGACCGGGGGTAGGGCCAGATACGCAGTATTTT
once	TRBV6-5	.	TRBJ1-5	CASSYRDNQPQHF	TGTGCCAGCAGTTACCGGGACAATCAGCCCCAGCATTTT